This TCR beta chain was obtained from a study of T-cell memory formation after mild COVID-19. The CDR3 extends over 13 amino acids. Germline lookup yields CDR1 SNHLY and CDR2 FYNNEI. Trimming removed 8 bases from V and 13 bases from J, with 20 bases in between. MiXCR, applied by TCRdb to the 5' RACE reads, yields one record per CDR3 protein. The table shows around 320,000 distinct CDR3 sequences, with approximately 19% occurring only once. The J gene is TRBJ2-2, the V gene TRBV2; tentative D call: TRBD2 (6 bases). The receptor was isolated from a man aged 18 to 29 who had mild COVID-19 (a few samples of this study predate the infection). Cell type and time point are not known. The sample consisted of PBMCs or a T cell subset sorted from them (not recorded which). The chain's CDR3 is CASREQGLMGLFF. CDR3 coding DNA: TGTGCCAGCCGGGAGCAGGGACTTATGGGGCTGTTTTTT. Full variable domain (remainder filled in from reference TRBV2 and TRBJ2-2): EPEVTQTPSHQVTQMGQEVILRCVPISNHLYFYWYRQILGQKVEFLVSFYNNEISEKSEIFDDQFSVERPDGSNFTLKIRSTKLEDSAMYFCASREQGLMGLFFGEGSRLTVL.